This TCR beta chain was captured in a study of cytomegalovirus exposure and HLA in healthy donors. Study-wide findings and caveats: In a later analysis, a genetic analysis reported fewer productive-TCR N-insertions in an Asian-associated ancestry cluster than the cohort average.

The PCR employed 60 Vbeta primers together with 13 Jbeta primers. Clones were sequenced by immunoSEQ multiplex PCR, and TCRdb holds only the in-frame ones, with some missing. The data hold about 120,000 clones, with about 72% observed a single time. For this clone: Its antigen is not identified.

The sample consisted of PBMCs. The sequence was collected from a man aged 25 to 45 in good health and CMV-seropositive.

The CDR3 DNA follows: TGTGCCAGCAGCCTACTAATGAGGTTAGCTAACTATGGCTACACCTTC. Translating it yields CASSLLMRLANYGYTF. This chain connects TRBV5-6 to TRBJ1-2; D gene ambiguous. The CDR3 runs to 16 residues. V gave up 4 bases and J gave up 0 bases, with 16 bases separating them. Germline CDR1 reads SGHDT; CDR2 reads YYEEEE.